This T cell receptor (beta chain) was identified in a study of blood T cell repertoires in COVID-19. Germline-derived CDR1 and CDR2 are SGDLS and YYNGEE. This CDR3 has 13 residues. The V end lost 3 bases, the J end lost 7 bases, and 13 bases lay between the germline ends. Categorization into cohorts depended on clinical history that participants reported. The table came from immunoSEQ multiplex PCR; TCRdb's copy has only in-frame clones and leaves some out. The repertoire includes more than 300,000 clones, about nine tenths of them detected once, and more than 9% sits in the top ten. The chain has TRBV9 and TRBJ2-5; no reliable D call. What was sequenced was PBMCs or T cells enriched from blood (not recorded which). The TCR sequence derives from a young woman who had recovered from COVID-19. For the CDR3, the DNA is TGTGCCAGCAGCGGCGACCCCACGGGGACCCAGTACTTC. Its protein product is CASSGDPTGTQYF.